Below, 23 T cell receptor beta chains from the same sample are listed, as sequenced in a study of cytomegalovirus exposure and HLA in healthy donors. Primers for the PCR totalled 60 Vbeta and 13 Jbeta. This table comes from immunoSEQ multiplex PCR, and its TCRdb copy is limited to in-frame clones, with some not included. The repertoire consists of some 120,000 clones, with approximately 85% occurring once and the leading ten covering around 10%. What was sequenced was PBMCs. These TCRs come from a male donor in good health and CMV-seropositive.

The chain is built from TRBV27 and TRBJ1-2; D is unresolved. V shed 4 bases and J shed 4 bases, with 16 bases lying between them. The germline V gene encodes CDR1 MNHEY and CDR2 SMNVEV (reference sequence). The CDR3 sequence is 15 residues long. CDR3: CASSSGPPAPYGYTF. The CDR3 DNA follows: TGTGCCAGCAGTTCTGGGCCACCGGCCCCCTATGGCTACACCTTC.

The V gene is TRBV18, the J gene TRBJ2-3; maybe TRBD2 (6 bases). Germline V gene data show CDR1 as KGHSH and CDR2 as LQKENI. Deletions cut 3 bases from V and 0 bases from J, with 13 bases between. The CDR3 is 16 amino acids. CDR3 region: CASSPRRAGSTDTQYF. Here the CDR3 DNA reads TGTGCCAGCTCACCTAGGAGGGCGGGTAGCACAGATACGCAGTATTTT.

The genes are TRBV6-6 and TRBJ1-2, with no clear D. V gave up 4 bases and J gave up 5 bases, with 17 bases separating them. The CDR3 consists of 15 residues. Per germline, CDR1 MNHNY and CDR2 SVGAGI (reference sequence). CDR3 region: CASSSETGSWYGYTF. The CDR3 region has the DNA TGTGCCAGCAGTTCCGAGACGGGTTCATGGTATGGCTACACCTTC.

The V gene is TRBV7-2, the J gene TRBJ1-2, with 11 nucleotides matching TRBD1. Germline CDR1 and CDR2: SGHTA and FQGNSA. J was trimmed by 3 bases and V by 10 bases; bases with no gene match: 10. CDR3 length: 15 residues. The CDR3 DNA sequence: TGTGCCAAGGATGGGGGGGGACAGGGGGACTATGGCTACACCTTC. It yields the protein CAKDGGGQGDYGYTF.

The DNA of the CDR3 is TGCGCCAGCAGCCCTTCCCCCGGGTGGGAGGCCCTCCAAGAGACCCAGTACTTC. Translated, it gives CASSPSPGWEALQETQYF. The chain uses TRBV4-3 and TRBJ2-5; the D gene is possibly TRBD2 (6 bases). This CDR3 region has 18 residues. The germline V and J ends were trimmed by 4 bases and 1 base, with 22 bases remaining between them. From germline, CDR1 is LGHNA and CDR2 YSLEER.

V and J are TRBV29-1 and TRBJ1-5, with 8 bases aligning to TRBD1. CDR1 is SQVTM, CDR2 ANQGSEA, per germline. The CDR3 totals 13 residues. CDR3 residues: CNLTGGREQPQHF. The CDR3 DNA reads TGCAATTTAACAGGGGGAAGGGAACAGCCCCAGCATTTT.

The J gene is TRBJ2-2, the V gene TRBV19; D remains unclear. CDR1 and CDR2 from the germline V gene are LNHDA and SQIVND (reference sequence). CDR3 size: 15 residues. Deletions cut 2 bases from V and 5 bases from J, with 12 bases between. The CDR3 sequence: CASSIFSQMTGELFF. The CDR3 DNA sequence: TGTGCCAGTAGTATATTCTCACAGATGACCGGGGAGCTGTTTTTT.

The chain couples TRBV2 to TRBJ2-7; 10 bases map to TRBD1. The CDR3 contains 13 residues. CDR1 is SNHLY and CDR2 is FYNNEI in the germline V gene. V shed 4 bases and J 4 bases; nucleotides not matched to a gene: 1. The CDR3 sequence is CASSGTGGYEQYF. CDR3 bases: TGTGCCAGCAGTGGGACAGGGGGGTACGAGCAGTACTTC.

The chain couples TRBV28 to TRBJ2-3, with a weak D call TRBD1 (6 bases). Germline V lookup: CDR1 MDHEN, CDR2 SYDVKM. This CDR3 is 13 amino acids long. V lost 8 bases, J lost 3 bases, and 12 bases lay in between. CDR3 sequence reads: CASSGAGTDTQYF. For the CDR3, the DNA is TGTGCCAGCTCAGGGGCCGGGACAGATACGCAGTATTTT.

This sequence joins TRBV23-1 and TRBJ2-1; D perhaps matches TRBD1 (5 bases). TRBV23-1 is filed as an ORF, its function uncertain. CDR3 length: 13 residues. With 6 bases removed from V and 3 bases from J, the gap between germline ends came to 9 bases. CDR3 sequence: CASRVDSYNEQFF. The CDR3 nucleotides are TGCGCCAGCAGGGTAGACAGCTACAATGAGCAGTTCTTC.

The genes are TRBV7-6 and TRBJ2-7; the D gene is possibly TRBD2 (6 bases). The CDR3 is 14 residues long. The ends were cut back, 1 base at V and 5 bases at J, with 12 bases in the middle. In germline, CDR1 is SGHVS, CDR2 FNYEAQ. This chain's CDR3 is CASSLGPPGDEQYF. CDR3 DNA: TGTGCCAGCAGCTTAGGGCCGCCGGGGGACGAGCAGTACTTC.

The rearrangement links TRBV19 to TRBJ1-5, with no clear D. Trimming took off 1 base at V and 5 bases at J, with 6 bases between the two ends. The germline CDR1 and CDR2 sequences are LNHDA and SQIVND (reference sequence). The CDR3 spans 13 residues. The CDR3 bases are TGTGCCAGTAGTATAGGAGGGTATCAGCCCCAGCATTTT. Amino acid sequence: CASSIGGYQPQHF.

The chain links TRBV18 to TRBJ2-7; maybe TRBD2 (6 bases). The V gene lost 2 bases and the J gene lost 0 bases, with 14 bases spanning the gap. CDR1 is KGHSH, CDR2 LQKENI, per germline. This CDR3 spans 16 amino acids. The CDR3 region is CASSPRGGTSSYEQYF. Here the CDR3 DNA reads TGTGCCAGCTCACCAAGGGGCGGGACGAGCTCCTACGAGCAGTACTTC.

CDR3 sequence (DNA): TGTGCCAGTTGGGGCGCGAACACCGGGGAGCTGTTTTTT. It specifies CASWGANTGELFF. The rearrangement joins TRBV19 to TRBJ2-2, with D tentatively TRBD1 (5 bases). Germline CDR1 and CDR2: LNHDA and SQIVND (reference sequence). Deletions cut 8 bases from V and 0 bases from J, with 7 bases between. The CDR3 is made up of 13 amino acids.

The J gene is TRBJ1-5, the V gene TRBV19, with D uncertain. V lost 6 bases and J 5 bases, leaving 8 bases between the germline ends. The CDR3 loop spans 12 amino acids. Germline loops: CDR1 LNHDA, CDR2 SQIVND (reference sequence). The CDR3 nucleotides read TGTGCCAGTAGCGAGGGATATCAGCCCCAGCATTTT. Translation: CASSEGYQPQHF.

The chain links TRBV6-6 to TRBJ2-3; D gene uncertain. The CDR3 is made up of 13 amino acids. The V end was cut by 7 bases, the J end by 3 bases, with 11 bases between. The germline V gene has CDR1 MNHNY and CDR2 SVGAGI (reference sequence). The CDR3 here is CASTYVGTDTQYF. The DNA for the CDR3 is TGTGCCAGCACGTACGTCGGGACAGATACGCAGTATTTT.

The chain has TRBV27 and TRBJ2-7; 12 bases are a match to TRBD2. Germline CDR1 MNHEY, CDR2 SMNVEV (reference sequence). This CDR3 spans 15 amino acids. The V segment lost 5 bases and the J segment 2 bases; nucleotides outside the gene matches: 4. CDR3 loop: CASSRTSGTPYEQYF. CDR3 nucleotide sequence: TGTGCCAGCAGTAGGACTAGCGGGACCCCCTACGAGCAGTACTTC.

The table lists this clone with a few counts. The gene calls are TRBV11-2 and TRBJ1-1; D remains ambiguous. The CDR3 totals 14 residues. The V end lost 5 bases, the J end lost 1 base, and 11 bases lay between the germline ends. Germline CDR1 reads SGHAT; CDR2 reads FQNNGV. CDR3 protein: CASSPATANTEAFF. CDR3 in DNA: TGTGCCAGCAGCCCCGCTACAGCGAACACTGAAGCTTTCTTT. The full variable domain, with the rest looked up from reference TRBV11-2 and TRBJ1-1, is EAGVAQSPRYKIIEKRQSVAFWCNPISGHATLYWYQQILGQGPKLLIQFQNNGVVDDSQLPKDRFSAERLKGVDSTLKIQPAKLEDSAVYLCASSPATANTEAFFGQGTRLTVV.

In nucleotides, the CDR3 is TGTGCCAGCACCCAGACTAGCGGGGGCCAAGAGACCCAGTACTTC. Its protein product is CASTQTSGGQETQYF. This rearrangement joins TRBV6-5 to TRBJ2-5, with TRBD2 matching 12 bases. Germline loops: CDR1 MNHEY, CDR2 SVGAGI. V lost 7 bases to trimming and J lost 1 base; unmatched junction nucleotides: 4. This CDR3 region has 15 residues.

The chain combines TRBV30 with TRBJ1-4, with TRBD1 identical over 9 bases. V lost 5 bases, J lost 4 bases, and 8 bases stayed unmatched. The germline CDR1 and CDR2 sequences are GTSNPN and SVGIG (reference sequence). This CDR3 spans 15 amino acids. The CDR3 coding sequence is TGTGCCTGGGCGGAGGGGGACAGGGATAATGAAAAACTGTTTTTT. This gives the protein CAWAEGDRDNEKLFF.

V is TRBV4-1 and J is TRBJ2-1, with 11 bases lining up with TRBD2. This CDR3 region has 15 residues. CDR1 and CDR2 (germline): MGHRA, YSYEKL. J lost 7 bases, V lost 2 bases, and 4 bases had no gene match. CDR3 loop: CASSQPTSGKNEQFF. The CDR3 DNA reads as TGCGCCAGCAGCCAACCGACTAGCGGGAAAAATGAGCAGTTCTTC.

CDR3 protein: CASSPLGTGNNEQFF. CDR3 DNA: TGCGCCAGCAGCCCCCTGGGGACAGGTAACAATGAGCAGTTCTTC. This chain joins TRBV4-3 and TRBJ2-1; 8 nucleotides match TRBD1. The CDR3 extends over 15 amino acids. Germline CDR1 and CDR2: LGHNA and YSLEER. V shed 4 bases and J 5 bases; nucleotides not matched to a gene: 7.

V and J are TRBV4-3 and TRBJ2-5; D remains unclear. V gave up 0 bases and J gave up 5 bases, with 7 bases separating them. Germline loops: CDR1 LGHNA, CDR2 YSLEER. This CDR3 comprises 13 residues. The CDR3 DNA reads TGCGCCAGCAGCCAAGAAGTTCGGGAGACCCAGTACTTC. As protein: CASSQEVRETQYF.